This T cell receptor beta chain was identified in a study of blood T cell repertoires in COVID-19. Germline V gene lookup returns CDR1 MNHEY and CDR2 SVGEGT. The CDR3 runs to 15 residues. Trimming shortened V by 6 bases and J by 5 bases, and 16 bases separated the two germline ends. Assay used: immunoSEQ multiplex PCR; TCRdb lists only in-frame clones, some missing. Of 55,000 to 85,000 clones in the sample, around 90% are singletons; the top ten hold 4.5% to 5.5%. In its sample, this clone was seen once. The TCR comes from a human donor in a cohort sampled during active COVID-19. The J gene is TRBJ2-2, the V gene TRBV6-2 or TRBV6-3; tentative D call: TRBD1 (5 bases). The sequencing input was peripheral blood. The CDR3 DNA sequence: TGTGCCAGCAGCCCGATTGGCAGGGCGACCGGGGAGCTGTTTTTT. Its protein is CASSPIGRATGELFF.